This TCR beta chain was identified during a study of persistence of HIV-infected CD4 T cells. Remarks on this clone: Its target is not known.

This CDR3 contains 15 residues. CDR1 is MNHNY and CDR2 is SVGAGI in the germline V gene (reference sequence). Trimming at V came to 6 bases and at J to 7 bases, leaving 9 bases not matched to a gene. Cells were stimulated with overlapping HIV-1 Gag 15-mer peptides. CD40L/CD69 double-negative CD45RO-high memory CD4+ T cells were collected. Sequencing used immunoSEQ version 4 in survey mode. Sequencing was performed with immunoSEQ multiplex PCR; in TCRdb, only in-frame clones are kept and a portion is missing. The sample shows about 64,000 clones, more than 70% of them seen only once. The chain uses TRBV6-6 and TRBJ1-6; 7 positions agree with TRBD1. The material was CD4+ T cells sorted from PBMCs after approximately 20-hour stimulation, obtained from a patient who received antiretroviral therapy. The clonotype comes from an adult man with HIV who was CMV-seropositive. CDR3 sequence reads: CASSPAGQRNSPLHF. In DNA form, the CDR3 reads TGTGCCAGCAGCCCGGCGGGACAGAGAAATTCACCCCTCCACTTT.